Presented here are 25 T cell receptor beta chains from one specimen sequenced in a study of CD8 T cells in Susac syndrome. RNA in amounts of about 0.45 to 1 ug was reverse transcribed with random hexamers. TCRdb reprocessed the immunoSEQ multiplex PCR reads via MiXCR and lists one record per CDR3 protein. The data show 150,000 to 200,000 distinct CDR3 sequences, approximately 95% seen once. Sequencing input: CD4+ T cells from PBMCs. These receptors were obtained from a human donor with multiple sclerosis.

The gene calls are TRBV6-1 and TRBJ1-6; TRBD1 aligns across 7 bases. The germline V gene encodes CDR1 MNHNS and CDR2 SASEGT. This CDR3 region has 17 residues. The ends lost 7 bases at V and 8 bases at J; junction bases unmatched: 17. DNA for the CDR3: TGTGCCAGCATGACGAGAAGGGCCAGGGGGTATGATTCACCCCTCCACTTT. It specifies CASMTRRARGYDSPLHF.

This clonotype is a singleton in its sample. V is TRBV20-1 and J is TRBJ2-1, with a tentative D call TRBD2 (7 bases). The CDR3 contains 16 residues. The V and J ends lost 1 base and 0 bases respectively, with 13 bases between them. Germline V gene lookup returns CDR1 DFQATT and CDR2 SNEGSKA (reference sequence). The DNA for the CDR3 is TGCAGTGCTAGAGGGGGAAGGGGGGGCTCCTACAATGAGCAGTTCTTC. This sequence encodes CSARGGRGGSYNEQFF.

This chain connects TRBV29-1 to TRBJ2-1, with D perhaps given as TRBD1 or TRBD2 (6 bases each). Between the trimmed V and J ends, which lost 4 bases and 4 bases, there was a span of 14 bases. The CDR3 has 14 residues. Germline CDR1 reads SQVTM; CDR2 reads ANQGSEA. The DNA of the CDR3 is TGCAGCGTTGTGTACTGGGGGGCTTACAATGAGCAGTTCTTC. Its translation is CSVVYWGAYNEQFF.

The rearrangement links TRBV5-1 to TRBJ2-5, with a tentative D call TRBD2 (6 bases). Germline CDR1 SGHRS, CDR2 YFSETQ. The CDR3 is 13 residues long. With 4 bases removed from V and 0 bases from J, the gap between germline ends came to 7 bases. CDR3 in DNA: TGCGCCAGCAGCGGGGACTACCAAGAGACCCAGTACTTC. This gives the protein CASSGDYQETQYF.

This clonotype has a single count. The chain couples TRBV30 to TRBJ2-6, with D uncertain. Trimming cost V 6 bases and J 3 bases, with 9 bases left between them. This CDR3 region has 13 residues. Germline CDR1 reads GTSNPN; CDR2 reads SVGIG (reference sequence). The CDR3 sequence: CACRVIGANVLTF. DNA for the CDR3: TGTGCCTGTAGGGTAATTGGGGCCAACGTCCTGACTTTC.

The chain carries TRBV28 and TRBJ2-5, with D perhaps assigned TRBD1 or TRBD2 (6 bases each). This CDR3 comprises 17 residues. The V and J ends lost 3 bases and 9 bases respectively, with 26 bases between them. CDR1 and CDR2 (germline): MDHEN, SYDVKM. The CDR3 here is CASSFESAFGGRVSQYF. CDR3 bases: TGTGCCAGCAGTTTTGAGAGCGCGTTCGGGGGCCGTGTGTCCCAGTACTTC.

This chain joins TRBV12-3 or TRBV12-4 and TRBJ2-7, with 7 bases fitting TRBD1. CDR3 length: 15 residues. Trimming at V came to 5 bases and at J to 2 bases, leaving 9 bases not matched to a gene. In DNA, the CDR3 is TGTGCCAGCAGTGTCGGGACAGTTTATACCTACGAGCAGTACTTC. This gives the protein CASSVGTVYTYEQYF.

The chain combines TRBV18 with TRBJ2-4; unclear D gene. Germline CDR1 is KGHSH and CDR2 is LQKENI. The length of the CDR3 is 14 residues. V shed 2 bases and J shed 6 bases, with 11 bases lying between them. The CDR3 protein is CASSPRSGLNIQYF. CDR3 bases: TGTGCCAGCTCACCAAGGTCCGGGCTAAACATTCAGTACTTC.

The chain is built from TRBV7-3 and TRBJ2-1; no definite D call. The CDR3 extends over 12 amino acids. V lost 4 bases to trimming and J lost 6 bases, with 7 bases between them. Germline CDR1 reads SGHTA; CDR2 reads FQGTGA. DNA of the CDR3: TGTGCCAGCAGCTCGGACGGCAATGAGCAGTTCTTC. Its translation is CASSSDGNEQFF.

The V call is TRBV6-1, the J call TRBJ2-1; TRBD2 matches at 11 bases. CDR3 length: 17 residues. V was clipped by 5 bases and J by 3 bases; unmatched bases: 9. Looked up from germline, CDR1 is MNHNS and CDR2 is SASEGT. The chain's CDR3 is CASSRLPGLADYNEQFF. The CDR3 DNA sequence: TGTGCCAGCAGTCGACTACCGGGACTAGCGGACTACAATGAGCAGTTCTTC.

This clonotype has just a few counts. CDR3 nucleotides: TGTGCCTGGAGAGTACAGGATTTCACTGAAGCTTTCTTT. Protein sequence: CAWRVQDFTEAFF. This rearrangement joins TRBV30 to TRBJ1-1; a weak D match, TRBD1 (5 bases). Germline CDR1 GTSNPN, CDR2 SVGIG (reference sequence). This CDR3 is 13 amino acids long. The V gene lost 3 bases and the J gene lost 4 bases, with 12 bases spanning the gap.

The gene calls are TRBV3-1 and TRBJ2-1; 11 bases match TRBD2. V lost 2 bases and J lost 15; bases outside the gene matches: 6. The germline CDR1 and CDR2 sequences are LGHDT and YNNKEL (reference sequence). CDR3 length: 13 residues. The CDR3 loop reads CASSQNLAGGPFF. DNA of the CDR3: TGTGCCAGCAGCCAAAATCTAGCGGGAGGCCCGTTCTTC.

The V call is TRBV28, the J call TRBJ2-7; D might be TRBD1 (6 bases). The V and J ends lost 4 bases and 7 bases respectively, with 11 bases between them. CDR1 and CDR2 from the germline V gene are MDHEN and SYDVKM. The CDR3 has 12 residues. The CDR3 sequence: CASSSQGAEQYF. The CDR3 DNA sequence: TGTGCCAGCAGTTCACAGGGAGCGGAGCAGTACTTC.

The chain employs TRBV18 and TRBJ1-4; D gene ambiguous. V lost 2 bases and J lost 2, with 9 bases in between. The germline V gene encodes CDR1 KGHSH and CDR2 LQKENI. This CDR3 is 15 amino acids long. This CDR3 is CASSPDRSTNEKLFF. The DNA for the CDR3 is TGTGCCAGCTCACCAGACCGGTCGACTAATGAAAAACTGTTTTTT.

The J gene is TRBJ2-3, the V gene TRBV20-1, with 12 nucleotides matching TRBD2. This CDR3 has 14 residues. Germline trimming cut 3 bases from V and 4 bases from J; bases unmatched to any gene: 2. Looked up from germline, CDR1 is DFQATT and CDR2 is SNEGSKA (reference sequence). The CDR3 loop is CSASLAGGADTQYF. The CDR3 DNA reads as TGCAGTGCTAGTCTAGCGGGAGGGGCAGATACGCAGTATTTT.

CDR3 nucleotides: TGTGCCACCAGCGAGGACTTTCGGGCCAACGTCCTGACTTTC. Translated: CATSEDFRANVLTF. This sequence joins TRBV15 and TRBJ2-6; possibly TRBD2 for D (5 bases). The CDR3 contains 14 residues. Germline loops: CDR1 LNHNV, CDR2 YYDKDF (reference sequence). The V gene lost 5 bases and the J gene lost 5 bases, with 10 bases spanning the gap. Looking up the rest from reference TRBV15 and TRBJ2-6 gives the full variable domain: DAMVIQNPRYQVTQFGKPVTLSCSQTLNHNVMYWYQQKSSQAPKLLFHYYDKDFNNEADTPDNFQSRRPNTSFCFLDIRSPGLGDTAMYLCATSEDFRANVLTFGAGSRLTVL.

V and J are TRBV3-1 and TRBJ2-7; D assignment may be TRBD1 or TRBD2 (5 bases each). This CDR3 has 16 residues. CDR1 and CDR2 (germline): LGHDT, YNNKEL (reference sequence). Trimming removed 3 bases from V and 2 bases from J, with 17 bases in between. The CDR3 DNA sequence: TGTGCCAGCAGCCAGACGTGGGGGAGCCCCCCCTACGAGCAGTACTTC. Translated: CASSQTWGSPPYEQYF.

The chain employs TRBV18 and TRBJ2-7; 16 bases align to TRBD2. The germline V gene encodes CDR1 KGHSH and CDR2 LQKENI. The CDR3 has 17 residues. The V segment lost 0 bases and the J segment 3 bases; nucleotides outside the gene matches: 2. The CDR3 here is CASSPPGLAGGSYEQYF. In DNA form, the CDR3 reads TGTGCCAGCTCACCACCGGGACTAGCGGGAGGGAGCTACGAGCAGTACTTC.

This rearrangement joins TRBV4-3 to TRBJ2-1; TRBD2 aligns across 13 bases. Germline V lookup: CDR1 LGHNA, CDR2 YSLEER. CDR3 length: 19 amino acids. V lost 0 bases, J lost 5 bases, and 10 bases stayed unmatched. As DNA, the CDR3 is TGCGCCAGCAGCCAAGATTTGATGACTAGCGGGAGGTACGACAATGAGCAGTTCTTC. This encodes CASSQDLMTSGRYDNEQFF.

This clonotype was recorded only once. The DNA of the CDR3 is TGTGCCAGCAGGGCAGGACTAGCGAGGGAGACCCAGTACTTC. Its translation: CASRAGLARETQYF. This chain uses TRBV2 with TRBJ2-5; 9 bases are shared with TRBD2. This CDR3 has 14 residues. Germline CDR1 SNHLY, CDR2 FYNNEI. Trimming at V came to 6 bases and at J to 5 bases, leaving 7 bases not matched to a gene.

This rearrangement joins TRBV5-1 to TRBJ2-5; 8 bases are a match to TRBD1. Germline lookup yields CDR1 SGHRS and CDR2 YFSETQ. The CDR3 length is 14 residues. The trim removed 4 bases at V and 4 bases at J, leaving 6 bases unmatched. The CDR3 loop is CASSPGTGRETQYF. CDR3 bases: TGCGCCAGCAGCCCTGGGACAGGAAGAGAGACCCAGTACTTC.

The chain joins TRBV19 to TRBJ1-3, with D unclear. This CDR3 region has 13 residues. Germline loops: CDR1 LNHDA, CDR2 SQIVND (reference sequence). V gave up 6 bases and J gave up 0 bases, with 6 bases separating them. The CDR3 nucleotides are TGTGCCAGTAGAAGGGCCTCTGGAAACACCATATATTTT. It is translated as CASRRASGNTIYF. Combining the CDR3 with reference TRBV19 and TRBJ1-3 gives the whole variable domain DGGITQSPKYLFRKEGQNVTLSCEQNLNHDAMYWYRQDPGQGLRLIYYSQIVNDFQKGDIAEGYSVSREKKESFPLTVTSAQKNPTAFYLCASRRASGNTIYFGEGSWLTVV.

The chain's CDR3 is CSARDTGRARDEQFF. The CDR3, as DNA: TGCAGTGCTAGAGATACCGGGAGGGCCAGGGATGAGCAGTTCTTC. This chain links TRBV20-1 with TRBJ2-1; 8 bases fit TRBD2. Germline lookup yields CDR1 DFQATT and CDR2 SNEGSKA (reference sequence). This CDR3 region has 15 residues. V trimming: 0 bases; J trimming: 8 bases; junction bases outside the gene matches: 9.

The chain recombines TRBV7-8 with TRBJ2-1; 10 nucleotides match TRBD2. J gave up 0 bases and V 3 bases, and 2 bases lay outside the gene matches. The CDR3 loop spans 16 amino acids. Per the germline V gene, CDR1 is SGHVS and CDR2 is FQNEAQ. The CDR3 reads CASSFSSGSSYNEQFF. CDR3 sequence (DNA): TGTGCCAGCAGCTTCTCTAGCGGGAGCTCCTACAATGAGCAGTTCTTC.

The chain recombines TRBV5-1 with TRBJ2-2; 7 bases line up with TRBD1. Germline CDR1 is SGHRS and CDR2 is YFSETQ. This CDR3 contains 16 residues. The V gene end was trimmed by 4 bases and the J gene end by 0 bases; junction bases not matched to a gene: 6. CDR3 nucleotide sequence: TGCGCCAGCAGCGGCTCCGGGACAGCGAACACCGGGGAGCTGTTTTTT. This gives the protein CASSGSGTANTGELFF.